This is a list of T cell receptor beta chains from one sample in a study of PD-L1 blockade in urothelial cancer. Sequenced by immunoSEQ multiplex PCR; TCRdb stores in-frame clones only, minus some. Of 35,000 to 40,000 clones listed, 82% are singletons. The sequences come from PBMCs, collected around atezolizumab (anti-PD-L1) treatment. The source of these receptors is a man between 65 and 85 years old with urothelial cancer. CDR3s include the opening cysteine and the closing phenylalanine or tryptophan. The D gene is left open where the match is weak. Clone size is shown for a subset of rows, as once, few, many or a class of expanded clone.

clone size	V gene	D gene	J gene	CDR3 protein	CDR3 DNA
.	TRBV18	TRBD2	TRBJ2-1	CASSLSGTSGGARYNEQFF	TGTGCCAGCTCACTCTCCGGGACTAGCGGGGGGGCAAGATACAATGAGCAGTTCTTC
.	TRBV28	TRBD1	TRBJ1-1	CASPRTGGAGIRNTEAFF	TGTGCCAGCCCTAGGACAGGGGGCGCGGGAATTAGGAACACTGAAGCTTTCTTT
.	TRBV7-2	.	TRBJ1-2	CASSSPWTTRNGYTF	TGTGCCAGCAGCTCCCCCTGGACAACGAGGAATGGCTACACCTTC
.	TRBV6-5	.	TRBJ2-1	CASRNFKSSYNEQFF	TGTGCCAGCAGGAACTTCAAGAGCTCCTACAATGAGCAGTTCTTC
.	TRBV9	TRBD1	TRBJ2-1	CASSFAPGQGAYNEQFF	TGTGCCAGCAGCTTCGCCCCGGGACAGGGCGCCTACAATGAGCAGTTCTTC
few	TRBV30	.	TRBJ1-2	CAWSVIGQQNGYTF	TGTGCCTGGAGTGTAATAGGACAGCAGAATGGCTACACCTTC
.	TRBV18	TRBD2	TRBJ2-7	CASSPSRRPSGVEEQYF	TGTGCCAGCTCACCAAGCAGGCGTCCTAGCGGGGTAGAGGAGCAGTACTTC
once	TRBV15	.	TRBJ2-1	CATGGSSYNEQFF	TGTGCCACCGGAGGGAGCTCCTACAATGAGCAGTTCTTC
.	TRBV5-1	TRBD2	TRBJ2-2	CASSLGLADTGELFF	TGCGCCAGCAGCTTGGGACTAGCGGACACCGGGGAGCTGTTTTTT
.	TRBV7-2	TRBD1	TRBJ2-7	CASSPGTGRQYF	TGTGCCAGCAGCCCCGGGACAGGGCGTCAGTACTTC
.	TRBV5-1	TRBD2	TRBJ2-3	CASSLVLAGGSDTQYF	TGCGCCAGCAGCTTGGTTCTAGCGGGCGGATCAGATACGCAGTATTTT
.	TRBV9	.	TRBJ2-5	CASSVEGGSGTQYF	TGTGCCAGCAGCGTGGAGGGGGGGAGTGGGACCCAGTACTTC
.	TRBV7-8	.	TRBJ1-1	CASSLDRVGTEAFF	TGTGCCAGCAGCTTAGACAGGGTGGGAACTGAAGCTTTCTTT
.	TRBV7-6	TRBD2	TRBJ2-3	CASSRGGGTDTQYF	TGTGCCAGCAGCCGCGGGGGAGGCACAGATACGCAGTATTTT
.	TRBV2	.	TRBJ1-1	CASSDRGGGSAEAFF	TGTGCCAGCAGTGATCGTGGCGGGGGGTCGGCTGAAGCTTTCTTT
.	TRBV19	.	TRBJ1-3	CASSIPGRPGNTIYF	TGTGCCAGTAGTATCCCGGGGAGGCCTGGAAACACCATATATTTT
.	TRBV14	.	TRBJ1-1	CASSQDPPRAGKFAEAFF	TGTGCCAGCAGCCAAGACCCCCCCAGGGCAGGGAAATTTGCTGAAGCTTTCTTT
.	TRBV7-2	TRBD2	TRBJ2-1	CASSSREGPEQFF	TGTGCCAGCAGCTCACGGGAGGGACCCGAGCAGTTCTTC
.	TRBV28	TRBD2	TRBJ2-3	CASRGGLAVSTDTQYF	TGTGCCAGCAGGGGCGGACTAGCTGTTAGCACAGATACGCAGTATTTT
.	TRBV6-5	TRBD2	TRBJ2-7	CASSLLAGESYEQYF	TGTGCCAGCAGCCTACTAGCGGGAGAATCCTACGAGCAGTACTTC
.	TRBV7-9	TRBD2	TRBJ2-2	CASSATSGGDGELFF	TGTGCCAGCAGCGCGACTAGCGGGGGCGACGGGGAGCTGTTTTTT
.	TRBV7-9	.	TRBJ2-1	CASSLQQGSYNEQFF	TGTGCCAGCAGCTTGCAGCAGGGATCCTACAATGAGCAGTTCTTC
.	TRBV7-2	TRBD2	TRBJ2-1	CASRAGTSAYNEQFF	TGTGCCAGCAGGGCCGGGACTAGTGCCTACAATGAGCAGTTCTTC
.	TRBV6-1	TRBD1	TRBJ1-1	CASIRTGVNTEAFF	TGTGCCAGCATCCGGACAGGGGTGAACACTGAAGCTTTCTTT